A single sample gave rise to the 21 T cell receptor beta chains below, sequenced in a study of T cell responses to AZD1222 COVID-19 vaccine. TCRdb keeps only in-frame clones here, not all; method: immunoSEQ multiplex PCR. The sample lists around 130,000 clones, about 89% occurring once. Specimen: peripheral blood, collected 28 days after the second AZD1222 dose. These receptors were collected from an adult who received the AZD1222 COVID-19 vaccine.

The chain links TRBV7-2 to TRBJ1-1, with D unclear. Per the germline V gene, CDR1 is SGHTA and CDR2 is FQGNSA. There are 14 residues in the CDR3. The V end was cut by 4 bases, the J end by 11 bases, with 20 bases between. CDR3 sequence: CASSSDVGSTSAFF. Written as DNA, the CDR3 is TGTGCCAGCAGCTCCGACGTGGGGTCCACCAGCGCTTTCTTT.

This clone was counted a single time. The gene calls are TRBV20-1 and TRBJ1-2, with D unresolved. V shed 3 bases and J shed 4 bases, with 9 bases lying between them. The V gene's germline CDR1 is DFQATT and CDR2 SNEGSKA (reference sequence). CDR3 size: 12 residues. The DNA of the CDR3 is TGCAGTGCTAGTCCAAACAGCTATGGCTACACCTTC. Protein product: CSASPNSYGYTF.

This clone was seen only once. CDR3 sequence: CASSSVLGAFF. In DNA form, the CDR3 reads TGTGCCAGTAGTTCGGTATTAGGAGCTTTCTTT. This chain connects TRBV19 to TRBJ1-1; the D is unclear. V shed 5 bases and J shed 10 bases, with 11 bases lying between them. The germline V gene encodes CDR1 LNHDA and CDR2 SQIVND (reference sequence). This CDR3 is 11 amino acids long.

V and J are TRBV10-3 and TRBJ2-7; 8 bases agree with TRBD1. This CDR3 has 14 residues. The junction had 4 bases not matched to a gene; V was cut back by 6 bases and J by 0 bases. CDR1 is ENHRY and CDR2 is SYGVKD in the germline V gene. The CDR3 spells CAIRGQGNSYEQYF. The CDR3 DNA is TGTGCCATCAGAGGACAGGGAAACTCCTACGAGCAGTACTTC.

V gene TRBV6-4 combines with J gene TRBJ2-1, with D possibly being TRBD2 (6 bases). The germline V gene has CDR1 MRHNA and CDR2 SNTAGT. The CDR3 sequence is 15 residues long. V lost 6 bases and J lost 8, with 20 bases in between. The CDR3 spells CASRVGTQLAYEQFF. CDR3 in DNA: TGTGCCAGCAGGGTGGGGACTCAATTAGCGTATGAGCAGTTCTTC.

The CDR3: CASSQSGTLGYGYTF. The CDR3 DNA reads as TGCGCCAGCAGCCAATCCGGGACCCTCGGGTATGGCTACACCTTC. The chain links TRBV4-1 to TRBJ1-2; tentatively, D is TRBD1 (5 bases). This CDR3 comprises 15 residues. The germline V and J ends were trimmed by 2 bases and 5 bases, with 15 bases remaining between them. Germline CDR1 is MGHRA and CDR2 is YSYEKL.

This sequence joins TRBV6-1 and TRBJ1-3; D gene uncertain. Germline V CDR1 and CDR2: MNHNS, SASEGT. CDR3 size: 14 residues. V was pared by 2 bases and J by 0 bases, with 5 bases between. The CDR3 spells CASSERSSGNTIYF. CDR3 DNA sequence: TGTGCCAGCAGTGAACGGAGCTCTGGAAACACCATATATTTT.

The rearrangement links TRBV6-5 to TRBJ2-3; D is possibly TRBD1 (5 bases). The V end was cut by 0 bases, the J end by 2 bases, with 9 bases between. The germline gives CDR1 MNHEY, CDR2 SVGAGI. The CDR3 is 15 amino acids. The chain's CDR3 is CASSYSGRLTDTQYF. CDR3 nucleotide sequence: TGTGCCAGCAGTTACTCGGGGCGGCTCACAGATACGCAGTATTTT.

This chain connects TRBV5-1 to TRBJ2-2, with TRBD1 matching 7 bases. Germline CDR1 and CDR2: SGHRS and YFSETQ. This CDR3 has 16 amino acids. V lost 6 bases and J lost 6; bases outside the gene matches: 14. This chain's CDR3 is CASTLSSGRGPGELFF. The CDR3 bases are TGCGCCAGCACCCTCTCCAGCGGAAGGGGGCCCGGGGAGCTGTTTTTT.

The chain recombines TRBV6-1 with TRBJ1-1, with D perhaps matching TRBD1 (5 bases). Germline CDR1 reads MNHNS; CDR2 reads SASEGT. Trimming removed 4 bases at V and 3 bases at J, with 24 bases between. CDR3 length: 18 residues. CDR3 bases: TGTGCCAGCAGTGGCTCGGGGCAGGCTACCGCGAGGGACACTGAAGCTTTCTTT. Amino acid sequence: CASSGSGQATARDTEAFF.

The chain is built from TRBV19 and TRBJ1-1, with D possibly matching TRBD1 (5 bases). From germline, CDR1 is LNHDA and CDR2 SQIVND (reference sequence). The CDR3 loop spans 16 amino acids. V was clipped by 5 bases and J by 2 bases, with 18 bases between them. As DNA, the CDR3 is TGTGCCAGTAGTCCTAGGGCTAGGGGTGGCAACACTGAAGCTTTCTTT. Translating it yields CASSPRARGGNTEAFF.

The gene calls are TRBV11-2 and TRBJ1-2, with a possible D match to TRBD1 (6 bases). The germline V gene encodes CDR1 SGHAT and CDR2 FQNNGV. The CDR3 spans 14 residues. Trimming took 5 bases from V and 8 from J, leaving 18 bases between them. The CDR3 sequence is CASSQGQPQGGYTF. The CDR3 DNA is TGTGCCAGCAGCCAGGGACAACCCCAGGGCGGCTACACCTTC.

The chain is built from TRBV5-6 and TRBJ1-2; 9 bases are shared with TRBD1. After removal of 4 bases from V and 5 bases from J, the junction contained 3 bases not matched to a gene. This CDR3 comprises 13 residues. Per the germline V gene, CDR1 is SGHDT and CDR2 is YYEEEE. The CDR3 DNA sequence: TGTGCCAGCAGCATCGGACAGGGGTATGGCTACACCTTC. This encodes CASSIGQGYGYTF.

The chain is built from TRBV6-6 and TRBJ2-1; TRBD2 aligns across 8 bases. Per germline, CDR1 MNHNY and CDR2 SVGAGI (reference sequence). J lost 1 base, V lost 7 bases, and 6 bases had no gene match. The length of the CDR3 is 15 residues. CDR3 in DNA: TGTGCCAGCATCGGGGGGGACAATTCCTACAATGAGCAGTTCTTC. This translates into CASIGGDNSYNEQFF.

The J gene is TRBJ1-2, the V gene TRBV2; no clear D. Trimming pared 4 bases from V and 7 bases from J, leaving 16 bases between. CDR3 length: 14 amino acids. CDR1 and CDR2 (germline): SNHLY, FYNNEI. CDR3 bases: TGTGCCAGCAGTGGCGAGGGTCCCATAAGTGGCTACACCTTC. Its translation is CASSGEGPISGYTF.

V gene TRBV15 combines with J gene TRBJ2-1; a weak D match, TRBD2 (5 bases). CDR1 and CDR2 (germline): LNHNV, YYDKDF (reference sequence). Between the trimmed V and J ends, which lost 0 bases and 3 bases, there was a span of 12 bases. This CDR3 comprises 16 residues. For the CDR3, the DNA is TGTGCCACCAGCAGAGAGGCGGGCCGGATCTACAATGAGCAGTTCTTC. It codes for CATSREAGRIYNEQFF.

This clone was counted between two and nine times. Other DNA sequences in the same sample also yield this CDR3. This chain connects TRBV4-1 to TRBJ1-1; D remains unclear. The CDR3 is 14 amino acids. Trimming stripped 0 bases from V and 1 base from J, with 6 bases between. Germline CDR1 reads MGHRA; CDR2 reads YSYEKL. In DNA form, the CDR3 reads TGCGCCAGCAGCCAAGACAGAACGAACACTGAAGCTTTCTTT. It yields the protein CASSQDRTNTEAFF.

V usage is TRBV18 and J usage is TRBJ1-1; 7 bases are a match to TRBD1. V gave up 3 bases and J gave up 1 base; unmatched junction bases: 8. The CDR3 spans 16 residues. The germline gives CDR1 KGHSH, CDR2 LQKENI. CDR3 residues: CASSPQGQPANTEAFF. The CDR3 region has the DNA TGTGCCAGCTCACCCCAGGGACAGCCTGCGAACACTGAAGCTTTCTTT.

This rearrangement joins TRBV5-6 to TRBJ2-7; D is possibly TRBD2 (7 bases). The V end was cut by 6 bases, the J end by 3 bases, with 16 bases between. This CDR3 has 14 amino acids. The germline V gene has CDR1 SGHDT and CDR2 YYEEEE. Here the CDR3 DNA reads TGTGCCAGCACCCGGACAGCGGGGCACTACGAGCAGTACTTC. As protein: CASTRTAGHYEQYF.

This clone came up once. The chain links TRBV9 to TRBJ2-2; D remains unclear. CDR1 is SGDLS, CDR2 YYNGEE, per germline. This CDR3 has 17 amino acids. Trimming removed 5 bases from V and 0 bases from J, with 17 bases in between. The CDR3 nucleotides are TGTGCCAGCAGTCGTACGGTGGACGAGCCGAACACCGGGGAGCTGTTTTTT. Its translation is CASSRTVDEPNTGELFF.

The chain couples TRBV5-1 to TRBJ1-5, with TRBD1 matching over 7 bases. Germline V gene data show CDR1 as SGHRS and CDR2 as YFSETQ. The CDR3 has 15 amino acids. J lost 2 bases, V lost 3 bases, and 5 bases had no gene match. The CDR3 sequence is CASSWGDRGNQPQHF. DNA of the CDR3: TGCGCCAGCAGCTGGGGTGACAGGGGCAATCAGCCCCAGCATTTT. Full variable domain (remainder filled in from reference TRBV5-1 and TRBJ1-5): KAGVTQTPRYLIKTRGQQVTLSCSPISGHRSVSWYQQTPGQGLQFLFEYFSETQRNKGNFPGRFSGRQFSNSRSEMNVSTLELGDSALYLCASSWGDRGNQPQHFGDGTRLSIL.